Here is one T cell receptor beta chain with its context. The antigen remains unidentified. This entry comes from a study of shared clonotypes between healthy human individuals. About the research overall: The donor group consisted of two women and three men, aged 18 to 49.

Broader study findings: Among the subsets, naive ones generally showed larger estimated richness than memory ones. Few donors restricted represented genetic and exposure-history diversity. Among donors, sharing of clonotypes was expected to be affected by sequencing depth.

Sequenced by immunoSEQ multiplex PCR; TCRdb stores in-frame clones only, minus some. The table lists about 600,000 clones, less than 97% of them singletons. This CDR3 has 16 residues. Germline-derived CDR1 and CDR2 are SGHTA and FQGNSA. V lost 4 bases and J lost 0, with 13 bases in between. Positively selected for CCR7, the CD45RO-negative cells used as naive CD8 cells excluded terminally differentiated effector memory CD45RA+ cells. The source material was naive CD8+ T cells sorted from blood. The genes are TRBV7-2 and TRBJ2-4; the D gene is possibly TRBD1 (5 bases). The sequence came from a woman aged 25 to 45 in good health. This CDR3 reads CASSSLWGLAKNIQYF. CDR3 coding DNA: TGTGCCAGCAGCTCGCTGTGGGGCCTAGCCAAAAACATTCAGTACTTC.